The rows below give T cell receptor beta chains drawn from one sample of a study of cytomegalovirus exposure and HLA in healthy donors. The method was immunoSEQ multiplex PCR; TCRdb's version includes in-frame clones alone and lacks a portion of them. Here the sample spans under 170,000 clones, 75% to 85% being singletons. The specimen was PBMCs. Source of these receptors: a middle-aged man in good health and CMV-seropositive. CDR3s include the opening cysteine and the closing phenylalanine or tryptophan. Each record gives: J gene, D gene, clone size, V gene, CDR3 protein, CDR3 DNA. The D gene is left open where the match is weak. The size of a clone is reported for some rows only, either as once, few or many, or as a class for expanded clones.

TRBJ1-5 | . | . | TRBV30 | CAWSVGLSPQHF | TGTGCCTGGAGTGTAGGACTCAGCCCCCAGCATTTT
TRBJ2-7 | . | . | TRBV5-1 | CASSFDSNEQYF | TGCGCCAGCAGCTTTGACAGCAACGAGCAGTACTTC
TRBJ1-5 | TRBD1 | . | TRBV5-1 | CASSIGTGNQPQHF | TGCGCCAGCAGCATAGGGACAGGCAATCAGCCCCAGCATTTT
TRBJ2-1 | . | . | TRBV6-5 | CASSRGSPSYNEQFF | TGTGCCAGCAGTAGGGGGTCACCCTCCTACAATGAGCAGTTCTTC
TRBJ1-3 | . | . | TRBV29-1 | CSVGGGAWGNTIYF | TGCAGCGTCGGTGGGGGGGCCTGGGGAAACACCATATATTTT
TRBJ1-1 | TRBD1 | . | TRBV5-4 | CASSTRDRANTEAFF | TGTGCCAGCAGCACTAGGGACAGGGCGAACACTGAAGCTTTCTTT
TRBJ2-1 | TRBD2 | few | TRBV5-4 | CASSLGLADYNEQFF | TGTGCCAGCAGCTTGGGACTAGCGGACTACAATGAGCAGTTCTTC
TRBJ2-2 | . | . | TRBV5-1 | CASSLDGASNTGELFF | TGCGCCAGCAGCTTGGATGGGGCCTCGAACACCGGGGAGCTGTTTTTT
TRBJ1-5 | . | once | TRBV19 | CASSELDYSNQPQHF | TGTGCCAGTAGTGAATTAGATTATAGCAATCAGCCCCAGCATTTT
TRBJ2-1 | TRBD1 | . | TRBV5-1 | CASLDRARSNEQFF | TGCGCCAGTTTGGACAGGGCTCGCTCCAATGAGCAGTTCTTC
TRBJ2-5 | TRBD2 | . | TRBV28 | CAAFDSGRLKTQYF | TGTGCCGCATTCGACAGCGGGAGGTTGAAGACCCAGTACTTC
TRBJ2-1 | . | few | TRBV5-1 | CASSLEPGTGAYNEQFF | TGCGCCAGCAGCTTGGAACCCGGGACTGGGGCCTACAATGAGCAGTTCTTC
TRBJ1-1 | . | . | TRBV29-1 | CSVEEGGTEAFF | TGCAGCGTTGAAGAGGGGGGGACTGAAGCTTTCTTT
TRBJ2-5 | . | . | TRBV7-9 | CASSLEGVGTQYF | TGTGCCAGCAGCTTAGAGGGGGTTGGTACCCAGTACTTC
TRBJ2-1 | TRBD1 | . | TRBV5-6 | CASSLGGQRLGNEQFF | TGTGCCAGCAGCTTGGGGGGACAGCGTTTGGGAAATGAGCAGTTCTTC
TRBJ1-4 | TRBD1 | few | TRBV6-1 | CASSARQGGEKLFF | TGTGCCAGCAGTGCTAGACAGGGGGGTGAAAAACTGTTTTTT
TRBJ2-7 | TRBD1 | . | TRBV18 | CASSPATGNAEQYF | TGTGCCAGCTCACCAGCGACAGGGAATGCCGAGCAGTACTTC
TRBJ2-1 | TRBD2 | . | TRBV10-1 | CASSEAGGGDEQFF | TGCGCCAGCAGTGAGGCGGGAGGAGGCGATGAGCAGTTCTTC
TRBJ2-7 | . | . | TRBV7-2 | CASSRMGGAIGYEQYF | TGTGCCAGCAGCAGAATGGGGGGGGCTATCGGGTACGAGCAGTACTTC
TRBJ1-1 | TRBD1 | . | TRBV2 | CASSRQGGNTEAFF | TGTGCCAGCAGTCGACAGGGGGGGAACACTGAAGCTTTCTTT
TRBJ2-5 | TRBD2 | few | TRBV28 | CASGGLAGAQETQYF | TGTGCCAGCGGGGGCCTAGCGGGAGCCCAAGAGACCCAGTACTTC
TRBJ2-2 | TRBD2 | . | TRBV10-3 | CAISGAGGRDTGELFF | TGTGCCATCAGTGGAGCGGGAGGGCGCGACACCGGGGAGCTGTTTTTT
TRBJ2-5 | TRBD2 | . | TRBV27 | CASRGTRGKETQYF | TGTGCCAGCAGGGGGACTAGAGGGAAAGAGACCCAGTACTTC
TRBJ2-7 | TRBD2 | . | TRBV4-1 | CASSQESALAGEAWEQYF | TGCGCCAGCAGCCAAGAGTCCGCACTAGCGGGAGAGGCGTGGGAGCAGTACTTC
TRBJ2-6 | . | few | TRBV4-1 | CASSPWGGDSGANVLTF | TGCGCCAGCAGCCCCTGGGGCGGTGACTCTGGGGCCAACGTCCTGACTTTC
TRBJ1-3 | TRBD1 | . | TRBV6-6 | CASTKQGQGSGNTIYF | TGTGCCAGCACCAAACAGGGACAGGGGTCTGGAAACACCATATATTTT
TRBJ2-5 | . | few | TRBV23-1 | CASSPGVKTQYF | TGCGCCAGCAGTCCCGGGGTTAAGACCCAGTACTTC
TRBJ2-5 | TRBD1 | . | TRBV5-5 | CASSLTGTGKETQYF | TGTGCCAGCAGCTTGACCGGGACAGGGAAGGAGACCCAGTACTTC
TRBJ2-5 | TRBD1 | . | TRBV27 | CASSLSLGQGYETQYF | TGTGCCAGCAGTTTGTCCCTGGGACAGGGGTATGAGACCCAGTACTTC
TRBJ2-1 | TRBD1 | . | TRBV9 | CASSVGTGIGNEQFF | TGTGCCAGCAGCGTAGGGACAGGGATAGGGAATGAGCAGTTCTTC
TRBJ1-1 | . | once | TRBV29-1 | CSVEPDRNTEAFF | TGCAGCGTTGAACCGGACAGGAACACTGAAGCTTTCTTT
TRBJ2-1 | TRBD1 | . | TRBV19 | CASTHRDRGYNEQFF | TGTGCCAGTACCCACCGGGACAGGGGATACAATGAGCAGTTCTTC
TRBJ1-5 | . | . | TRBV21-1 | CASSKFESRGTSNQPQHF | TGTGCCAGCAGCAAATTTGAGTCCAGGGGGACTAGCAATCAGCCCCAGCATTTT
TRBJ1-5 | . | . | TRBV2 | CASTDRNNQPQHF | TGTGCCAGCACCGACAGAAACAATCAGCCCCAGCATTTT
TRBJ2-1 | . | . | TRBV2 | CASSEAGDSTPFF | TGTGCCAGCAGTGAAGCGGGAGACTCCACCCCCTTCTTC
TRBJ1-2 | TRBD1 | . | TRBV5-1 | CASSLGQGNYGYTF | TGCGCCAGCAGCTTGGGACAGGGGAACTATGGCTACACCTTC
TRBJ1-5 | TRBD1 | . | TRBV2 | CASRDRTNSNQPQHF | TGTGCCAGCAGGGACAGGACAAATAGCAATCAGCCCCAGCATTTT
TRBJ2-7 | . | once | TRBV6-1 | CASTLSSVTSYEQYF | TGTGCCAGCACCCTCAGTAGCGTGACGTCCTACGAGCAGTACTTC
TRBJ2-3 | TRBD1 | . | TRBV5-1 | CASQDRVADTQYF | TGCGCCAGCCAGGACAGGGTCGCAGATACGCAGTATTTT
TRBJ2-7 | TRBD1 | . | TRBV4-2 | CASSQEYRGYEQYF | TGTGCCAGCAGCCAAGAATACAGGGGCTACGAGCAGTACTTC
TRBJ1-5 | . | . | TRBV19 | CASSSRGGVGGQPQHF | TGTGCCAGTAGTAGTCGGGGAGGGGTCGGGGGTCAGCCCCAGCATTTT
TRBJ1-2 | . | few | TRBV23-1 | CASSQGRSPNPNYGYTF | TGCGCCAGCAGTCAAGGCAGATCCCCCAATCCAAACTATGGCTACACCTTC
TRBJ2-3 | TRBD2 | . | TRBV7-9 | CASRPSGRGTDTQYF | TGTGCCAGCAGACCTAGCGGGAGAGGGACAGATACGCAGTATTTT
TRBJ1-4 | TRBD1 | . | TRBV6-1 | CASSDAGGVEKLFF | TGTGCCAGCAGTGACGCAGGGGGCGTTGAAAAACTGTTTTTT
TRBJ2-1 | . | few | TRBV9 | CASSVATENEQFF | TGTGCCAGCAGCGTAGCTACCGAAAATGAGCAGTTCTTC
TRBJ1-1 | . | . | TRBV6-5 | CASSWGPSNTEAFF | TGTGCCAGCAGTTGGGGCCCATCCAACACTGAAGCTTTCTTT
TRBJ2-1 | . | . | TRBV5-1 | CASSGGYRNEQFF | TGCGCCAGCAGCGGCGGTTACAGGAATGAGCAGTTCTTC
TRBJ2-1 | TRBD2 | . | TRBV29-1 | CSVDPSGSFPSYNEQFF | TGCAGCGTTGATCCTAGCGGGAGCTTCCCCTCCTACAATGAGCAGTTCTTC
TRBJ2-1 | . | . | TRBV6-1 | CASSDNYNEQFF | TGTGCCAGCAGTGATAACTACAATGAGCAGTTCTTC
TRBJ2-2 | TRBD2 | few | TRBV27 | CASNVAGYTGELFF | TGTGCCAGCAATGTAGCGGGGTACACCGGGGAGCTGTTTTTT
TRBJ2-1 | TRBD1 | . | TRBV10-3 | CAIRTQGADEQFF | TGTGCCATCAGGACACAGGGGGCGGATGAGCAGTTCTTC
TRBJ2-7 | . | . | TRBV28 | CASGKNRLSSYEQYF | TGTGCCAGCGGAAAAAACAGGTTAAGCTCCTACGAGCAGTACTTC
TRBJ1-2 | . | . | TRBV10-3 | CAISEGVQGGYGYTF | TGTGCCATCAGTGAGGGTGTACAGGGAGGGTATGGCTACACCTTC
TRBJ2-5 | TRBD1 | . | TRBV10-1 | CASQGARGETQYF | TGCGCCAGCCAGGGGGCACGGGGAGAGACCCAGTACTTC